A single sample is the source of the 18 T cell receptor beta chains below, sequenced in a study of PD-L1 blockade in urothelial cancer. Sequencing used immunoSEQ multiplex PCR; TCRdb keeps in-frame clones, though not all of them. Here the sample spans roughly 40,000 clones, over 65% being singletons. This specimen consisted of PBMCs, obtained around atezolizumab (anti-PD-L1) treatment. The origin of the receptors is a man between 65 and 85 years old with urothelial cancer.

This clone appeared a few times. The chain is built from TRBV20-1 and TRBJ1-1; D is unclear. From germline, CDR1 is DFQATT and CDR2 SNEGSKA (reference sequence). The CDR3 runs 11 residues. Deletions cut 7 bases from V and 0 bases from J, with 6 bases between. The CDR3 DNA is TGCAGTGGGGCAGTGAACACTGAAGCTTTCTTT. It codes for CSGAVNTEAFF.

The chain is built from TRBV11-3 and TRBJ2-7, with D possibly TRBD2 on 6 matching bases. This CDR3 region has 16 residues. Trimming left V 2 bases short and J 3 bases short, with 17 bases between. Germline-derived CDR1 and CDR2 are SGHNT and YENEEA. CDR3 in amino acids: CASSLKSGGIYYEQYF. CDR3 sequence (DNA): TGTGCCAGCAGCTTAAAGTCCGGGGGAATCTACTACGAGCAGTACTTC.

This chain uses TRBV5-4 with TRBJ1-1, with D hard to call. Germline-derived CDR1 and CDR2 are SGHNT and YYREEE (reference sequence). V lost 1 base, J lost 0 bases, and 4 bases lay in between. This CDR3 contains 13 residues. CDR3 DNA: TGTGCCAGCAGCTTGTATATGAACACTGAAGCTTTCTTT. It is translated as CASSLYMNTEAFF. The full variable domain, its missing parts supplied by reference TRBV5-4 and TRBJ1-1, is ETGVTQSPTHLIKTRGQQVTLRCSSQSGHNTVSWYQQALGQGPQFIFQYYREEENGRGNFPPRFSGLQFPNYSSELNVNALELDDSALYLCASSLYMNTEAFFGQGTRLTVV.

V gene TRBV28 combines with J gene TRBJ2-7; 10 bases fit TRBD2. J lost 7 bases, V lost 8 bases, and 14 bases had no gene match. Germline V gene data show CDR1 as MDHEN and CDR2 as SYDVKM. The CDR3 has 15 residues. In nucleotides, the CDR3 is TGTGCCAGCGGGGTGATAGCGGGAGGATTAGGGGAGCAGTACTTC. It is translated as CASGVIAGGLGEQYF.

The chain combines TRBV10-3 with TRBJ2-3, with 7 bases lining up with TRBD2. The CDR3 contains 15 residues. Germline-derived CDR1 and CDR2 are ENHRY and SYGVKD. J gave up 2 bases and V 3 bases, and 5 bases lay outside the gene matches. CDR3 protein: CAISDGGGITDTQYF. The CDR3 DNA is TGTGCCATCAGTGACGGGGGAGGGATCACAGATACGCAGTATTTT.

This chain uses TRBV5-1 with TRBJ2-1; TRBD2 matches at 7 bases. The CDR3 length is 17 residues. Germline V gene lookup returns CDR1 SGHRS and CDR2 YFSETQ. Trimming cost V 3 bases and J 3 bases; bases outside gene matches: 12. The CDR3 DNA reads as TGCGCCAGCAGCTCCTCTAGGGCGGGGGTTTTCTACAATGAGCAGTTCTTC. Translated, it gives CASSSSRAGVFYNEQFF.

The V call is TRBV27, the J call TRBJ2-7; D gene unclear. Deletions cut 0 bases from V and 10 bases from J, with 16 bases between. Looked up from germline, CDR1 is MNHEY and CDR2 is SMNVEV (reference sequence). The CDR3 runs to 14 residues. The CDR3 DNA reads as TGTGCCAGCAGTTTATCCTCAGGCCCATCTTACCAGTACTTC. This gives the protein CASSLSSGPSYQYF.

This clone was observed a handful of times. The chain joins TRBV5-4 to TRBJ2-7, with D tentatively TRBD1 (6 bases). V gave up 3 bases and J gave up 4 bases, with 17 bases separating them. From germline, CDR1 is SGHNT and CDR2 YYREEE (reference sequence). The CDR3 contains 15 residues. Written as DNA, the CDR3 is TGTGCCAGCAGCTCCTTGCTTACAGGGATATACGAGCAGTACTTC. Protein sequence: CASSSLLTGIYEQYF.

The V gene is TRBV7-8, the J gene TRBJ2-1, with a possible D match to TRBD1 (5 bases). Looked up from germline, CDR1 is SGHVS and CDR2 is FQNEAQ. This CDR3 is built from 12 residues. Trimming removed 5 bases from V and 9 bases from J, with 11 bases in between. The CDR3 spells CASSLAQGEQFF. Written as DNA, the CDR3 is TGTGCCAGCAGCCTGGCCCAGGGTGAGCAGTTCTTC.

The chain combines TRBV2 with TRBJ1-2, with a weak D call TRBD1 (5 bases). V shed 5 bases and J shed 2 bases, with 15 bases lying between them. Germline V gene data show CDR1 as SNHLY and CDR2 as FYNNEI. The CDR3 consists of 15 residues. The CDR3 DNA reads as TGTGCCAGCAGTCCGACAGAGCAACCCAACTATGGCTACACCTTC. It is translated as CASSPTEQPNYGYTF.

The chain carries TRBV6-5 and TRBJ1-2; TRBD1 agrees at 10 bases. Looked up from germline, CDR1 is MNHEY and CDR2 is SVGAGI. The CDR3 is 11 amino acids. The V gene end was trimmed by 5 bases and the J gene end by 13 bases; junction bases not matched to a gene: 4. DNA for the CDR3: TGTGCCAGCAGTAGACAGGGGGCAATCACCTTC. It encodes CASSRQGAITF.

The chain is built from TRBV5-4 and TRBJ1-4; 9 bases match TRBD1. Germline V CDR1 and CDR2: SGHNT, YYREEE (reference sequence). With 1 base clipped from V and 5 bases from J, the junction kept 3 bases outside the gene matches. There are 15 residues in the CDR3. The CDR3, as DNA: TGTGCCAGCAGCTTGAAAGACAGGGGGAATGAAAAACTGTTTTTT. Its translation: CASSLKDRGNEKLFF.

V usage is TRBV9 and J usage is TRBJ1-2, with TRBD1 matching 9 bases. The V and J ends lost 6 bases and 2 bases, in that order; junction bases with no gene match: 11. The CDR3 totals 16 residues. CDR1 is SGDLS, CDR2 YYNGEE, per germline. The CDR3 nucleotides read TGTGCCAGCACCCCCACAGGGGGCGTTCGGAACTATGGCTACACCTTC. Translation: CASTPTGGVRNYGYTF.

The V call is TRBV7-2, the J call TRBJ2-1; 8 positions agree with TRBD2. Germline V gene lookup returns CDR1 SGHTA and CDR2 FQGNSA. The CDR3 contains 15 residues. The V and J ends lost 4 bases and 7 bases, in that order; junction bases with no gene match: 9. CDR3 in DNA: TGTGCCAGCAGCTGGCCCGGGAGGGCCCTGAATGAGCAGTTCTTC. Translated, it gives CASSWPGRALNEQFF.

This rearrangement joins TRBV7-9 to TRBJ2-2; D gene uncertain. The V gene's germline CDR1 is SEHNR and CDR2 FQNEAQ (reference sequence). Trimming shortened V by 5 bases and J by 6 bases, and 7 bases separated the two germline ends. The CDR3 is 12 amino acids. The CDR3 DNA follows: TGTGCCAGCAGCCTTTCGTCCGGGGAGCTGTTTTTT. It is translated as CASSLSSGELFF.

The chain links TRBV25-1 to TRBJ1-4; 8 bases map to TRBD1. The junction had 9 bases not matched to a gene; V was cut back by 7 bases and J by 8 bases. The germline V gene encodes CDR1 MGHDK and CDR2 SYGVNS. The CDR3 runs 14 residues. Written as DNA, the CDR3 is TGTGCCAGCAACAGGGGGACGATGGGGGAAAAACTGTTTTTT. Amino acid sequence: CASNRGTMGEKLFF.

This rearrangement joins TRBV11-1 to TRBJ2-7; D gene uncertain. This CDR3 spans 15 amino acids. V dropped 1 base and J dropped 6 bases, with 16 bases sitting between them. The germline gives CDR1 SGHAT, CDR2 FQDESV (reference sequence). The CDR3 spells CASSLDSGEFSEQYF. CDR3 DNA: TGTGCCAGCAGCTTAGATTCCGGTGAATTTAGCGAGCAGTACTTC.

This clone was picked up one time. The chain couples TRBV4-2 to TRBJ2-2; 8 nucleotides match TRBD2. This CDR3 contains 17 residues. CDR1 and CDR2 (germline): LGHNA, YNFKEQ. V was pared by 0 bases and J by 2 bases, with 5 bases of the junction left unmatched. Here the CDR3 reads CASSQDSLAVNTGELFF. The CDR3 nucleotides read TGTGCCAGCAGCCAAGATTCACTAGCGGTTAACACCGGGGAGCTGTTTTTT.